This TCR beta chain was recorded in a study of post-analysis software for immune sequencing data. Study-level results: Multiple sclerosis was associated with a significant reduction in normalized Chao1 diversity relative to controls. Among 4 or 5 TRBV segments more frequent in patients than controls were TRBV5-6, TRBV5-1 and TRBV20-1.

About this clonotype itself: Its antigen remains unknown.

TCR beta cDNA libraries had unique molecular identifiers. Via MiXCR, TCRdb re-called the PCR reads, giving one row per CDR3 protein. The table lists fewer than 850,000 distinct CDR3 sequences, around 27% of them singletons. Trimming removed 2 bases at V and 1 base at J, with 8 bases between. The germline gives CDR1 SGDLS, CDR2 YYNGEE. This CDR3 comprises 14 residues. The clonotype comes from a girl aged 5 to 17 with multiple sclerosis. J is TRBJ2-3 and V is TRBV9; D is undetermined. What was sequenced was blood. The CDR3 protein is CASSVVTGTDTQYF. The CDR3 coding sequence is TGTGCCAGCAGCGTTGTTACAGGCACAGATACGCAGTATTTT.